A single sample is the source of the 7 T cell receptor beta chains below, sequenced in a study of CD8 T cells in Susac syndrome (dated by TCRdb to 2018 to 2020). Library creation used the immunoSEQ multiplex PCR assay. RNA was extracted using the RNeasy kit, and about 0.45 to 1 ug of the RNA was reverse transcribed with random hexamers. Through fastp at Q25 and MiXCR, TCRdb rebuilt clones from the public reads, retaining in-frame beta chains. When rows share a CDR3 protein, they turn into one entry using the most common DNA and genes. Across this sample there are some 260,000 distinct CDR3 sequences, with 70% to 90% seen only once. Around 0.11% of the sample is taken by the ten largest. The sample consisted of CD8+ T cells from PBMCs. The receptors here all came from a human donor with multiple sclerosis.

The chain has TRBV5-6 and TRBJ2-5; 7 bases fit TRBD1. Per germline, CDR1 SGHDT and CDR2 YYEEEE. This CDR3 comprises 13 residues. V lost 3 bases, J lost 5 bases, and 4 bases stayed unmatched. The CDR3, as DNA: TGTGCCAGCAGCTCCCTACAGGGGGAGACCCAGTACTTC. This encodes CASSSLQGETQYF.

Here the CDR3 DNA reads TGCAGTGCTAGAGTTGTGGCGGGAGGTGGTAGAGATACGCAGTATTTT. Encoded protein: CSARVVAGGGRDTQYF. V gene TRBV20-1 combines with J gene TRBJ2-3, with 8 bases lining up with TRBD2. The CDR3 has 16 residues. Germline CDR1 and CDR2: DFQATT and SNEGSKA (reference sequence). V lost 1 base and J lost 5; bases outside the gene matches: 11.

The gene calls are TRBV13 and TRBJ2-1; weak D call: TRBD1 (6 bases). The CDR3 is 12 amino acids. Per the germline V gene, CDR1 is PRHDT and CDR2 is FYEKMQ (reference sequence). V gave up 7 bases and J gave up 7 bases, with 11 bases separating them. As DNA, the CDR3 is TGTGCCAGCAAACCGCAGGGGAATGAGCAGTTCTTC. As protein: CASKPQGNEQFF.

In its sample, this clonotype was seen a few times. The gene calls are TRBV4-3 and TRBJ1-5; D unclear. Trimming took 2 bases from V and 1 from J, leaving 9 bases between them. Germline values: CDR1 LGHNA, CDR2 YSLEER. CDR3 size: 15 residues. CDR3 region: CASSQYPVSNQPQHF. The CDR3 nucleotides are TGCGCCAGCAGCCAATACCCTGTGAGCAATCAGCCCCAGCATTTT.

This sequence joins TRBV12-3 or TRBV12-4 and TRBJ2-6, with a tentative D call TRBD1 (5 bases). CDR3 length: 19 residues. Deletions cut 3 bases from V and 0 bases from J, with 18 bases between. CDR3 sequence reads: CASSFSSRWGSSGANVLTF. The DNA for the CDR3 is TGTGCCAGCAGTTTTTCCTCCCGCTGGGGCTCCTCTGGGGCCAACGTCCTGACTTTC.

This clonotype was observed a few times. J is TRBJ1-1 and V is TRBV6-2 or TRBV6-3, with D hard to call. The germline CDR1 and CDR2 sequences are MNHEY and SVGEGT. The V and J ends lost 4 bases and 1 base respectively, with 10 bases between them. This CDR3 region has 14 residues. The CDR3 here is CASSSPHPNTEAFF. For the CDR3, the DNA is TGTGCCAGCAGTTCACCTCACCCGAACACTGAAGCTTTCTTT.

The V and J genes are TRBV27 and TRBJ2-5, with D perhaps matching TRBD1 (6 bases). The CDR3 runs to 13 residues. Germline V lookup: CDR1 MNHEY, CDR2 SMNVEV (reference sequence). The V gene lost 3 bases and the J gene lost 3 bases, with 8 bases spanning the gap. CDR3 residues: CASSLDSEETQYF. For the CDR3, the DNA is TGTGCCAGCAGTTTGGACAGTGAAGAGACCCAGTACTTC.